Given below is one T cell receptor (beta chain) in context. Its antigen is undetermined. This sample was included in a study of cytomegalovirus exposure and HLA in healthy donors. Points from the study as a whole: A reported reduction in N-insertions relative to the 666-donor mean was seen in an Asian-associated ancestry cluster in a later analysis. The investigators catalogued 164 TCR beta chains as cytomegalovirus-associated. Most CMV-associated TCR beta chains were later found to appear HLA-restricted.

13 Jbeta primers and 60 Vbeta primers were used for the PCR. Generated by immunoSEQ multiplex PCR, the TCRdb table keeps only in-frame clones and is missing some. This sample has 130,000 to 150,000 clones, with approximately 83% found just once. The CDR3 sequence is 12 residues long. CDR1 is MDHEN, CDR2 SYDVKM, per germline. Trimming left V 5 bases short and J 7 bases short, with 11 bases between. Material: PBMCs. The chain carries TRBV28 and TRBJ1-2; D possibly corresponds to TRBD1 (5 bases). This TCR came from a woman aged 40 to 55 in good health and CMV-seronegative. The DNA of the CDR3 is TGTGCCAGCAGTGCGGGGGACTTTGGCTACACCTTC. Translation: CASSAGDFGYTF.